What follows are 16 T cell receptor beta chains derived from one specimen sequenced in a study of molecular identifiers for immune sequencing clone quantification. TCRdb used MiXCR to reprocess the PCR reads, holding one entry per CDR3 protein. Seen here are under 600,000 distinct CDR3 sequences, about a fifth observed once, and the top ten hold approximately 0.8%. The sequencing sample was made of naive CD8+ T cells from blood, with Jurkat cell RNA spiked in. Subset in this sample: FACS-sorted CD8+CD4-CCR7+CD45RA+ naive T cells. The source is a human donor in good health. Some libraries in this study had Jurkat cell RNA spiked in.

This clonotype was observed at least ten times. V gene TRBV29-1 combines with J gene TRBJ1-1; D gene ambiguous. Germline V CDR1 and CDR2: SQVTM, ANQGSEA. The CDR3 loop spans 12 amino acids. Trimming removed 0 bases at V and 11 bases at J, with 13 bases between. The CDR3 loop reads CSVEDSSPRAFF. The CDR3 DNA reads TGCAGCGTTGAAGATTCATCACCACGGGCTTTCTTT. Filled out from reference TRBV29-1 and TRBJ1-1, the complete variable domain reads SAVISQKPSRDICQRGTSLTIQCQVDSQVTMMFWYRQQPGQSLTLIATANQGSEATYESGFVIDKFPISRPNLTFSTLTVSNMSPEDSSIYLCSVEDSSPRAFFGQGTRLTVV.

Worth noting for this clonotype: This may come from a read error, since a much larger clone is one base off. The genes are TRBV29-1 and TRBJ2-3; the match to TRBD2 covers 14 bases. The V gene's germline CDR1 is SQVTM and CDR2 ANQGSEA. Unmatched junction bases numbered 11, after V lost 3 bases and J lost 6 bases. This CDR3 spans 17 amino acids. CDR3 sequence: CSVDFVGLAGVNDTQYF. In nucleotides, the CDR3 is TGCAGCGTTGATTTTGTGGGACTAGCGGGAGTTAACGATACGCAGTATTTT.

As regards this clonotype: A read error is possible here, since a much larger clone lies one base away. It is likely a read error, because the conserved phenylalanine at the end of the CDR3 is missing. The rearrangement joins TRBV6-2 or TRBV6-3 to TRBJ2-7; the D gene is possibly TRBD1 (6 bases). Germline V gives CDR1 MNHEY, CDR2 SVGEGT. The CDR3 runs 14 residues. V gave up 8 bases and J gave up 2 bases, with 16 bases separating them. CDR3 in amino acids: CASRPWDTTYEQYL. CDR3 bases: TGTGCCAGCCGGCCGTGGGACACAACCTACGAGCAGTACCTC.

This clonotype occurred once. This sequence joins TRBV4-3 and TRBJ2-3; D not certain. Germline assignment: CDR1 LGHNA and CDR2 YSLEER. CDR3 length: 16 residues. The V and J ends lost 2 bases and 0 bases respectively, with 12 bases between them. Here the CDR3 DNA reads TGCGCCAGCAGCCAACCGTTAGGCCCTAGCACAGATACGCAGTATTTT. As protein: CASSQPLGPSTDTQYF.

In this sample, this clonotype turned up a few times. The V gene is TRBV4-1, the J gene TRBJ1-1, with D possibly matching TRBD1 (5 bases). From germline, CDR1 is MGHRA and CDR2 YSYEKL. The CDR3 has 14 residues. With 1 base removed from V and 3 bases from J, the gap between germline ends came to 9 bases. CDR3: CASSQVQEDTEAFF. In DNA, the CDR3 is TGCGCCAGCAGCCAAGTACAGGAAGACACTGAAGCTTTCTTT.

J is TRBJ2-7 and V is TRBV12-3 or TRBV12-4; TRBD2 might be the D (6 bases). The CDR3 runs to 14 residues. V lost 8 bases and J lost 7, with 21 bases in between. In nucleotides, the CDR3 is TGTGCCAGCGGCCCCGAGAACACCCGGGGGGAGCAGTACTTC. Protein sequence: CASGPENTRGEQYF.

The table lists this clonotype with many counts. The chain couples TRBV27 to TRBJ1-1; 8 bases agree with TRBD1. V was pared by 4 bases and J by 4 bases, with 14 bases of the junction left unmatched. Germline-derived CDR1 and CDR2 are MNHEY and SMNVEV (reference sequence). This CDR3 has 17 residues. The CDR3 here is CASSSNRGIVVSTEAFF. The CDR3 DNA reads as TGTGCCAGCAGTTCTAACAGGGGGATAGTTGTGAGCACTGAAGCTTTCTTT.

The chain employs TRBV20-1 and TRBJ2-7; no reliable D call. The CDR3 sequence is 12 residues long. Germline CDR1 reads DFQATT; CDR2 reads SNEGSKA (reference sequence). Trimming cost V 6 bases and J 1 base, with 10 bases left between them. Written as DNA, the CDR3 is TGCAGTGCCACGGCAGAGTCCTACGAGCAGTACTTC. Translated, it gives CSATAESYEQYF.

This clonotype was detected only once. This chain connects TRBV19 to TRBJ2-1; D is uncertain. With 3 bases removed from V and 4 bases from J, the gap between germline ends came to 16 bases. CDR1 and CDR2 (germline): LNHDA, SQIVND (reference sequence). This CDR3 is built from 16 residues. CDR3 nucleotides: TGTGCCAGTAGTATTCTGGCTAGGGATACATACAATGAGCAGTTCTTC. This sequence encodes CASSILARDTYNEQFF.

In its sample, this clonotype was seen many times. The genes are TRBV7-9 and TRBJ2-7; TRBD2 might be the D (5 bases). The germline V gene encodes CDR1 SEHNR and CDR2 FQNEAQ (reference sequence). The CDR3 contains 14 residues. V lost 3 bases to trimming and J lost 3 bases, with 12 bases between them. The CDR3, as DNA: TGTGCCAGCAGCTTTGAGGGAAGGGACTACGAGCAGTACTTC. It codes for CASSFEGRDYEQYF. Combining the CDR3 with reference TRBV7-9 and TRBJ2-7 gives the whole variable domain DTGVSQNPRHKITKRGQNVTFRCDPISEHNRLYWYRQTLGQGPEFLTYFQNEAQLEKSRLLSDRFSAERPKGSFSTLEIQRTEQGDSAMYLCASSFEGRDYEQYFGPGTRLTVT.

The rearrangement links TRBV4-1 to TRBJ1-5, with D hard to call. V lost 0 bases and J 5 bases, leaving 17 bases between the germline ends. This CDR3 has 17 amino acids. Germline loops: CDR1 MGHRA, CDR2 YSYEKL. As DNA, the CDR3 is TGCGCCAGCAGCCAAGATCGGGAGGGTTTTAACCATCAGCCCCAGCATTTT. Translation gives CASSQDREGFNHQPQHF.

The chain recombines TRBV7-9 with TRBJ2-2; TRBD1 is a possible D gene (6 bases). Germline V CDR1 and CDR2: SEHNR, FQNEAQ (reference sequence). V lost 5 bases and J 6 bases, leaving 19 bases between the germline ends. This CDR3 contains 16 residues. This CDR3 reads CASSNWDTATAGELFF. The CDR3 bases are TGTGCCAGCAGCAACTGGGACACCGCGACGGCCGGGGAGCTGTTTTTT.

Details on this clonotype: This may come from a read error, since a much larger clone is one base off. The chain couples TRBV12-3 or TRBV12-4 to TRBJ2-1, with 9 bases matching TRBD2. The CDR3 consists of 13 residues. The CDR3 DNA reads TGTGCCAGCAGTTTTAGCGGGAGCAGTGAGCAGCTCTTC. Residues: CASSFSGSSEQLF.

This clonotype was counted many times. The chain carries TRBV29-1 and TRBJ1-2, with D unresolved. V shed 3 bases and J shed 5 bases, with 13 bases lying between them. The CDR3 loop spans 13 amino acids. Looked up from germline, CDR1 is SQVTM and CDR2 is ANQGSEA. The CDR3 loop reads CSVDTRQQYGYTF. Written as DNA, the CDR3 is TGCAGCGTTGACACGCGGCAACAATATGGCTACACCTTC.

This clonotype was found many times. This rearrangement joins TRBV2 to TRBJ2-5, with D perhaps matching TRBD2 (5 bases). Germline CDR1 SNHLY, CDR2 FYNNEI. The V gene lost 0 bases and the J gene lost 1 base, with 18 bases spanning the gap. The CDR3 covers 18 residues. CDR3 region: CASSEATPDRRVQETQYF. Written as DNA, the CDR3 is TGTGCCAGCAGTGAAGCCACACCTGATCGGCGGGTCCAAGAGACCCAGTACTTC.

The V call is TRBV2, the J call TRBJ2-7; 8 bases fit TRBD2. The CDR3 contains 15 residues. After removal of 2 bases from V and 0 bases from J, the junction contained 3 bases not matched to a gene. Germline CDR1 reads SNHLY; CDR2 reads FYNNEI. CDR3 nucleotides: TGTGCCAGCAGTGAAATAGCGGGAACCTCCTACGAGCAGTACTTC. It yields the protein CASSEIAGTSYEQYF. The entire variable domain, with the rest obtained from reference TRBV2 and TRBJ2-7, is as follows: EPEVTQTPSHQVTQMGQEVILRCVPISNHLYFYWYRQILGQKVEFLVSFYNNEISEKSEIFDDQFSVERPDGSNFTLKIRSTKLEDSAMYFCASSEIAGTSYEQYFGPGTRLTVT.